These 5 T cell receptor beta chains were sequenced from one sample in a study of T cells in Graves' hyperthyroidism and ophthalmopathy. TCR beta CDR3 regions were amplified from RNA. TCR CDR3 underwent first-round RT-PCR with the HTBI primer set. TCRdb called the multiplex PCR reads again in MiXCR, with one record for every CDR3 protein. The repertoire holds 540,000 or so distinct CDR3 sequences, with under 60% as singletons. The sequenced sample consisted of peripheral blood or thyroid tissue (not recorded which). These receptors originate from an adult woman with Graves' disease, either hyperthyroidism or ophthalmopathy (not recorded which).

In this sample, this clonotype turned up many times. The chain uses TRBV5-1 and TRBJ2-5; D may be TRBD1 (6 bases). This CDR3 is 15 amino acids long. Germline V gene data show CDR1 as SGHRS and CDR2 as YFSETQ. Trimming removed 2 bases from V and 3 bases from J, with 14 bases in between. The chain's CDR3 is CASSFRGAREETQYF. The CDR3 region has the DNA TGCGCCAGCAGCTTCAGGGGAGCAAGGGAAGAGACCCAGTACTTC. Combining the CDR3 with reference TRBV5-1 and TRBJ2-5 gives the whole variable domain KAGVTQTPRYLIKTRGQQVTLSCSPISGHRSVSWYQQTPGQGLQFLFEYFSETQRNKGNFPGRFSGRQFSNSRSEMNVSTLELGDSALYLCASSFRGAREETQYFGPGTRLLVL.

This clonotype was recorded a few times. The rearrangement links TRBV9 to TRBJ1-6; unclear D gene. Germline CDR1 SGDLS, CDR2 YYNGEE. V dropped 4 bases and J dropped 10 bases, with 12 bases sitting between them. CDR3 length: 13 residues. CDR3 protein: CASSLAGWSPLHF. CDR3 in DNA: TGTGCCAGCAGCTTAGCGGGTTGGTCACCCCTCCACTTT.

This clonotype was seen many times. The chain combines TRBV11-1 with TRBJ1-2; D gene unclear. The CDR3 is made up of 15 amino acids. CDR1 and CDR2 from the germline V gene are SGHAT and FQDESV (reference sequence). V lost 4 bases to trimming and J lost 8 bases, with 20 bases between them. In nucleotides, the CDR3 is TGTGCCAGCAGCTCCACCGGAGTGTCCGCCCGGGGCTACACCTTC. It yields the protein CASSSTGVSARGYTF.

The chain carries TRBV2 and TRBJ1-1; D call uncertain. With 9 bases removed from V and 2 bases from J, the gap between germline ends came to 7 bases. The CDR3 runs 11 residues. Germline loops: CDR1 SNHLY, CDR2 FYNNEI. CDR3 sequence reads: CARVVNTEAFF. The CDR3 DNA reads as TGTGCCAGGGTAGTTAACACTGAAGCTTTCTTT.

The CDR3 reads CASSTGEAGEKLFF. The CDR3 DNA sequence: TGTGCCAGCAGCACAGGGGAGGCGGGAGAAAAACTGTTTTTT. The chain has TRBV9 and TRBJ1-4, with 7 bases matching TRBD1. The germline V gene has CDR1 SGDLS and CDR2 YYNGEE. Trimming took 4 bases from V and 8 from J; bases not matched to a gene: 8. The CDR3 is 14 amino acids.